This TCR beta chain came from a study of early T cells in non-severe SARS-CoV-2 infection. Background on the study: Alpha and beta chains were unpaired, from unsorted whole-blood bulk RNA.

Each single cDNA molecule received a unique molecular identifier. In TCRdb, the 5' RACE reads were re-called with MiXCR into one record per CDR3 protein. In the table there are 55,000 to 70,000 distinct CDR3 sequences, roughly an eighth of which are singletons. Overall study results and limits: Using VDJdb, the matching emphasized anti-spike CD8 responses while missing private and CD4 specificities.

The germline V gene has CDR1 SGHAT and CDR2 FQNNGV. The CDR3 loop spans 13 amino acids. The V gene end was trimmed by 5 bases and the J gene end by 4 bases; junction bases not matched to a gene: 5. This clonotype appeared many times. Its target is not known. Sequencing used whole blood. J is TRBJ2-7 and V is TRBV11-2; 7 bases are shared with TRBD2. The TCR originated in an adult who was a healthcare worker with PCR-confirmed SARS-CoV-2 infection or an uninfected control (not recorded which). The CDR3 nucleotides read TGTGCCAGCAGCCCGGGGGGTCGGTACGAGCAGTACTTC. Its protein product is CASSPGGRYEQYF.